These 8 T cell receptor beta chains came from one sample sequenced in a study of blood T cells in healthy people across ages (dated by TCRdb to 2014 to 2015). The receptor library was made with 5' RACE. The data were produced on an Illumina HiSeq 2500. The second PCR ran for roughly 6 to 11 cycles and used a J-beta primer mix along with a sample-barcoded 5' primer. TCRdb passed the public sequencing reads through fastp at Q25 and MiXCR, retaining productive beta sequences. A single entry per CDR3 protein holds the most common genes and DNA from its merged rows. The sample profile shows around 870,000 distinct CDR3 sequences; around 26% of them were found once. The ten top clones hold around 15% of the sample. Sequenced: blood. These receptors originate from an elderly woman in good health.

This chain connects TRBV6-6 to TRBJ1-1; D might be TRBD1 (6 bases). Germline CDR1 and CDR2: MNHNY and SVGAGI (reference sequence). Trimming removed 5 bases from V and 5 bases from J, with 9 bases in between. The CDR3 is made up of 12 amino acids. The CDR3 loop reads CASSHRATEAFF. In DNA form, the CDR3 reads TGTGCCAGCAGTCACAGGGCTACTGAAGCTTTCTTT.

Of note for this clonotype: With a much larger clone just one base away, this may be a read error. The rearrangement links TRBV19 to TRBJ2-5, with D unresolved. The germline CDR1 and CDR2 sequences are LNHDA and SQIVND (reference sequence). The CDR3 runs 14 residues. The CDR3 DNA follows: TGTGCCAGTAGTATAGGCACAGTGAAAGAGGCCCAGTACTTC. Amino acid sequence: CASSIGTVKEAQYF.

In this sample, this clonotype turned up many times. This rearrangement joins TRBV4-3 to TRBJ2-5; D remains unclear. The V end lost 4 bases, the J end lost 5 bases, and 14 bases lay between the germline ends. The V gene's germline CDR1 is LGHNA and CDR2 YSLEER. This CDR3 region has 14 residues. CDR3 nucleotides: TGCGCCAGCAGCCCACGCCCCGACGGGGAGACCCAGTACTTC. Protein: CASSPRPDGETQYF.

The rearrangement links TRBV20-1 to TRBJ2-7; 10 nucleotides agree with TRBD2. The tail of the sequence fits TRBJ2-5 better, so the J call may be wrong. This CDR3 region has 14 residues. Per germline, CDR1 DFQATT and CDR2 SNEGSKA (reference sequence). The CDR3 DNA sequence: TGCAGTGCTAGTCAGCGGGGGGGCGATGAGACCCAGTACTTC. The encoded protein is CSASQRGGDETQYF.

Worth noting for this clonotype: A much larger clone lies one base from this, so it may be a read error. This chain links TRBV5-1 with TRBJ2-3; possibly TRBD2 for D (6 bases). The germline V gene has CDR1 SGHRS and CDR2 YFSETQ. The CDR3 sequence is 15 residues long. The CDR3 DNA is TGCGCCAGCGGCTTGGCGGGGACGGCGGGGGATACGCAGTATTTT. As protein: CASGLAGTAGDTQYF.

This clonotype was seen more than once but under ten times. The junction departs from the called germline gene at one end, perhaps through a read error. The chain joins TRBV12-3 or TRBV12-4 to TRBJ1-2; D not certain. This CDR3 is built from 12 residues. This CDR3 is CAGSLWQRDYTF. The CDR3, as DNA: TGTGCCGGCAGTTTATGGCAGCGCGACTACACCTTC.

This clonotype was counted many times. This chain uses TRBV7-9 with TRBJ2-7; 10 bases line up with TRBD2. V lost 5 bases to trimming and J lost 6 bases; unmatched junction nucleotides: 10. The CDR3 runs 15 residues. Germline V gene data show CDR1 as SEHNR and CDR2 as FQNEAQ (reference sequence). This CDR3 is CASSRAGGQAFEQYF. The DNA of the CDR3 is TGTGCCAGCAGCCGAGCGGGGGGGCAAGCCTTCGAGCAGTACTTC. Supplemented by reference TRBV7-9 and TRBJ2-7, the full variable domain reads DTGVSQNPRHKITKRGQNVTFRCDPISEHNRLYWYRQTLGQGPEFLTYFQNEAQLEKSRLLSDRFSAERPKGSFSTLEIQRTEQGDSAMYLCASSRAGGQAFEQYFGPGTRLTVT.

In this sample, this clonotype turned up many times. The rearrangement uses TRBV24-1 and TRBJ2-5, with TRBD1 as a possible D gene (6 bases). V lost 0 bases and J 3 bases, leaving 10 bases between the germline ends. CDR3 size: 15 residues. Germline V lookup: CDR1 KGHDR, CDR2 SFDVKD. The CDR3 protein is CATSDLGTGKETQYF. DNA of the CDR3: TGTGCCACCAGTGATTTGGGAACAGGGAAAGAGACCCAGTACTTC.